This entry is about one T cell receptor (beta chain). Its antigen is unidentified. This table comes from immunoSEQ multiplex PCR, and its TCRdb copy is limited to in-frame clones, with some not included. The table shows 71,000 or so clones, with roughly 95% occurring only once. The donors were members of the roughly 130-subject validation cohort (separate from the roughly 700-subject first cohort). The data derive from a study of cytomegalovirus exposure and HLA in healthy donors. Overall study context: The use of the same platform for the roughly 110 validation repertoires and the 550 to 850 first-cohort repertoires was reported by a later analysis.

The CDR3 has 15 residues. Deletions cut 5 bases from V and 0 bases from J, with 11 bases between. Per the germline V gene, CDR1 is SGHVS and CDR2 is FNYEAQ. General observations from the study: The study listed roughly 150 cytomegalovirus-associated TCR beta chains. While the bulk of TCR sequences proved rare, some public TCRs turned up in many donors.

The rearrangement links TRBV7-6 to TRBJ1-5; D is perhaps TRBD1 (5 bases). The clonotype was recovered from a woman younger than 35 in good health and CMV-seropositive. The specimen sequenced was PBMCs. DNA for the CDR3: TGTGCCAGCAGCCAGGACACATATAGCAATCAGCCCCAGCATTTT. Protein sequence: CASSQDTYSNQPQHF.